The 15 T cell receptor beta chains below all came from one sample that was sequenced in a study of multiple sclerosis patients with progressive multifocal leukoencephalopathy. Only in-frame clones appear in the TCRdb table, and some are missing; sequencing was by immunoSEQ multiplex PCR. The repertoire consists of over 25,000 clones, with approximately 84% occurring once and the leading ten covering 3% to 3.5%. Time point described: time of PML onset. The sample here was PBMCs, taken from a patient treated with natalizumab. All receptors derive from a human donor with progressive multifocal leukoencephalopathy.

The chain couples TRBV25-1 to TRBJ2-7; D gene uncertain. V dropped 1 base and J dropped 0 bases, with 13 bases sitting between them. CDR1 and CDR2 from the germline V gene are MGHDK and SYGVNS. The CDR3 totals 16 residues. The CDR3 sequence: CASSESGGISSYEQYF. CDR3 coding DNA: TGTGCCAGCAGTGAATCAGGTGGGATCAGCTCCTACGAGCAGTACTTC.

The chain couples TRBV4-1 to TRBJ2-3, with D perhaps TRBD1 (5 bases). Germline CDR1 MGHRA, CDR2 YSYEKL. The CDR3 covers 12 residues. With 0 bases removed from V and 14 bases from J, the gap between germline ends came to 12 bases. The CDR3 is CASSQETERRYF. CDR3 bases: TGCGCCAGCAGCCAAGAGACAGAGCGAAGGTATTTT.

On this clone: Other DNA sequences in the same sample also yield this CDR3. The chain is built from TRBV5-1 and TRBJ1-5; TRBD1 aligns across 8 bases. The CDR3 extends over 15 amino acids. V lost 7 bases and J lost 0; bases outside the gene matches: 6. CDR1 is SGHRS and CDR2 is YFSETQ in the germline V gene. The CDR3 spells CASRDRPNSNQPQHF. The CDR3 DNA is TGCGCCAGCCGGGACAGGCCGAATAGCAATCAGCCCCAGCATTTT.

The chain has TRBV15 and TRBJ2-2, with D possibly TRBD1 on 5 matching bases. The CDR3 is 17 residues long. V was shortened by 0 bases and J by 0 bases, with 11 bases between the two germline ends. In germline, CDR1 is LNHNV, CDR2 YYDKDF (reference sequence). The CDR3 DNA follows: TGTGCCACCAGCAGAGATGGGGCCAGCTCGAACACCGGGGAGCTGTTTTTT. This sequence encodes CATSRDGASSNTGELFF.

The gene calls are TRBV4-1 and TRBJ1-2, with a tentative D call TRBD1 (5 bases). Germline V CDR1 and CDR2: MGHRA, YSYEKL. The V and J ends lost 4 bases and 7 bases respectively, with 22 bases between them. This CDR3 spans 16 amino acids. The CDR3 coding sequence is TGCGCCAGCAGCCCGGCGGGGCCGTCCCCCTCTATTGGCTACACCTTC. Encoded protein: CASSPAGPSPSIGYTF.

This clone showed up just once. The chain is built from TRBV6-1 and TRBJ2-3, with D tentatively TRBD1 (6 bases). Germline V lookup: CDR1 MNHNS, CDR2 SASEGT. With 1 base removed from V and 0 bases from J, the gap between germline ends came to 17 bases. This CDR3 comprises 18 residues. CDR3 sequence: CASSEVILQGGSTDTQYF. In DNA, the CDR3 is TGTGCCAGCAGTGAAGTGATACTACAGGGCGGAAGCACAGATACGCAGTATTTT.

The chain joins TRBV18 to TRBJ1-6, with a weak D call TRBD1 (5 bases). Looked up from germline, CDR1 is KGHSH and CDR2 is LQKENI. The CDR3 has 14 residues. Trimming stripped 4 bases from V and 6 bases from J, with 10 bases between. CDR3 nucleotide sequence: TGTGCCAGCTCACAGGGGCGGCTTAATTCACCCCTCCACTTT. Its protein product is CASSQGRLNSPLHF. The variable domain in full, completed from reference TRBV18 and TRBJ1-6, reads NAGVMQNPRHLVRRRGQEARLRCSPMKGHSHVYWYRQLPEEGLKFMVYLQKENIIDESGMPKERFSAEFPKEGPSILRIQQVVRGDSAAYFCASSQGRLNSPLHFGNGTRLTVT.

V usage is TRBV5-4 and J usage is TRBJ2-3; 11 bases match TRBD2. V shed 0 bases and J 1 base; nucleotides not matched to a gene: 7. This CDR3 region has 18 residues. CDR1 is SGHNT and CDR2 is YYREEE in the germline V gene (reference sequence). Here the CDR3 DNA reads TGTGCCAGCAGCTTGGGAATAATACTAGCGGGAGGCACAGATACGCAGTATTTT. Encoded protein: CASSLGIILAGGTDTQYF.

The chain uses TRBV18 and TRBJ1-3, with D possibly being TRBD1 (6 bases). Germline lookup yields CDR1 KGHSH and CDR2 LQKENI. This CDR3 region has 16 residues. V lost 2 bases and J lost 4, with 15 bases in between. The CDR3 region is CASSPETGRTGNTIYF. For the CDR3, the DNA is TGTGCCAGCTCACCAGAAACAGGGAGGACAGGAAACACCATATATTTT.

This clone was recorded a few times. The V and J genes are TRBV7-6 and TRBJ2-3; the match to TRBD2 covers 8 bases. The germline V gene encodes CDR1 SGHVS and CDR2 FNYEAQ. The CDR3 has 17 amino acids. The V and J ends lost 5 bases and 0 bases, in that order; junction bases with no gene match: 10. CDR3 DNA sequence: TGTGCCAGCAGCCTTACGACTAGCGCGCCGAGCACAGATACGCAGTATTTT. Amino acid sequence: CASSLTTSAPSTDTQYF.

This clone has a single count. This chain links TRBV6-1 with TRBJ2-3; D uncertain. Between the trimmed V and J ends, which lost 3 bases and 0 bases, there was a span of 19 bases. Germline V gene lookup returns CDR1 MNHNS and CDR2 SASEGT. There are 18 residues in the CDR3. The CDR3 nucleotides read TGTGCCAGCAGTGATAGGGCAACACCCAGTCTTAGCACAGATACGCAGTATTTT. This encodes CASSDRATPSLSTDTQYF.

The CDR3 nucleotides are TGCGCCAGCAGACAGGCAGAAAGCTCCTACAATGAGCAGTTCTTC. Residues: CASRQAESSYNEQFF. V and J are TRBV4-3 and TRBJ2-1; a weak D match, TRBD1 (5 bases). The CDR3 covers 15 residues. Germline loops: CDR1 LGHNA, CDR2 YSLEER. Trimming left V 6 bases short and J 0 bases short, with 12 bases between.

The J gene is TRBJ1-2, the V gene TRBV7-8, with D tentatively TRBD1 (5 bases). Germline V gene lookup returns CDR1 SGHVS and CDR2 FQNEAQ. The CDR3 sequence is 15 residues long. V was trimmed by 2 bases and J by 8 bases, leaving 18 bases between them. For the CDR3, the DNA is TGTGCCAGCAGCTTAATAGTCTCGGCAGGGCGCGGCTACACCTTC. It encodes CASSLIVSAGRGYTF.

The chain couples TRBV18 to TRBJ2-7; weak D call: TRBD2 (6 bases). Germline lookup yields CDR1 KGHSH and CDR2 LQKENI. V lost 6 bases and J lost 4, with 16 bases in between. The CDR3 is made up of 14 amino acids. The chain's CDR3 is CASSPTPEGYEQYF. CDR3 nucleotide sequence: TGTGCCAGCTCCCCCACTCCGGAGGGGTACGAGCAGTACTTC.

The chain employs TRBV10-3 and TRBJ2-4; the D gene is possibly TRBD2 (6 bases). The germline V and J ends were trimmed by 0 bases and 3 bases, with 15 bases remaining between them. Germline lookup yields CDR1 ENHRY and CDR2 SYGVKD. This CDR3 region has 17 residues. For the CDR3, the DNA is TGTGCCATCAGTGAGTCGGGAGGTCGTAGCGGCAAAAACATTCAGTACTTC. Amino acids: CAISESGGRSGKNIQYF.